This TCR beta chain appears in the sequencing data of a study of CD8 T cells in ankylosing spondylitis (dated by TCRdb to 2017 to 2019). In the study overall: The study set out to find disease-linked TCR variants by profiling T cell receptor beta repertoires in ankylosing spondylitis patients and healthy donors. In total, the full study cohort was made up of nearly 110 healthy donors and about two dozen ankylosing spondylitis patients. Peripheral blood was sampled, and synovial fluid was additionally collected from ankylosing spondylitis patients. Study-wide findings and limitations: The disease-linked clones were reported as significantly enriched in matched synovial fluid samples from ankylosing spondylitis patients. A TCR beta motif of eight highly homologous amino acid variants appeared characteristic of blood from ankylosing spondylitis patients. Some motif variants were previously reported in synovial fluid and blood of reactive arthritis patients, suggesting common disease-initiation mechanisms. The disease-linked clones showed a CD8+ phenotype and occurred at relatively low frequencies in peripheral blood.

Ten or more counts support this clonotype. The clone's antigen remains unknown. The sample holds no much larger clone one base away, and base qualities are not on file. The listed sequencing device is Illumina HiSeq 2500. TCR beta libraries were prepared by quantitative 5'-RACE with molecular barcodes. In the source study's methods: To identify disease-linked TCR variants, a new computational method was used, one built on a probabilistic model of VDJ rearrangement. The public reads were quality trimmed at Q25 with fastp and then assembled into clones with MiXCR by TCRdb, keeping productive beta chains. All rows with the same CDR3 protein become a single entry with the most common DNA and genes. TCRdb, rather than the study authors, made the V and J calls. For this sample the table gives about 220,000 distinct CDR3 sequences, of which 5.5% to 7.5% were detected only once. The ten largest clones represent more than 13% of the sample.

The V and J ends are trimmed by 2 bases and 5 bases, leaving 11 bases between them. The germline V gene (reference sequence) gives CDR1 as LNHNV and CDR2 as YYDKDF. The CDR3 has 14 amino acids, counting the end cysteine and phenylalanine. The CDR3 DNA has 42 bases and is translated from base 1. The chain uses TRBV15 and TRBJ2-3; the D match is possibly TRBD1 or TRBD2, with 6 bases aligned in each. This clonotype originated in a male donor with ankylosing spondylitis. Sample: blood, either unsorted or a sorted T cell fraction (not recorded which). The CDR3 in this case is CATSRRGGGDTQYF. The DNA sequence is as follows: TGTGCCACCAGCAGACGAGGGGGAGGAGATACGCAGTATTTT.